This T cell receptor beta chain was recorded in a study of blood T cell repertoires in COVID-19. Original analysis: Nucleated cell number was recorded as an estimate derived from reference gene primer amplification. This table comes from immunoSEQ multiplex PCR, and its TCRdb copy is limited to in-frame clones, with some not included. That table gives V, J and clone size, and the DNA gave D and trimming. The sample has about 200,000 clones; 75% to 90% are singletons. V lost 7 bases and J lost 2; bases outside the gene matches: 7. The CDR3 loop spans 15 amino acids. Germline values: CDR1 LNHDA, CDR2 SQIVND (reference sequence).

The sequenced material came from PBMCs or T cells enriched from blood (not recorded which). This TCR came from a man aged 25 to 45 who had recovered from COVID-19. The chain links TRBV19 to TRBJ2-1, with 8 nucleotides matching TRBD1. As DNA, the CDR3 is TGTGCCAGTACCCCGGACAGGGAACCCTACAATGAGCAGTTCTTC. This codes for CASTPDREPYNEQFF.